The next 10 T cell receptor beta chains were all read from a single sample in a study of blood T cell repertoires in COVID-19. Assay used: immunoSEQ multiplex PCR; TCRdb lists only in-frame clones, some missing. This sample has under 250,000 clones; 84% occur once, and the top ten carry more than 1.5%. The source material was peripheral blood. The receptors were sampled from a woman aged 40 to 50 who had recovered from COVID-19.

This clone was seen more than once but under ten times. The J gene is TRBJ1-1, the V gene TRBV7-9; tentatively, D is TRBD1 (6 bases). The CDR3 extends over 14 amino acids. V was shortened by 0 bases and J by 3 bases, with 8 bases between the two germline ends. From germline, CDR1 is SEHNR and CDR2 FQNEAQ (reference sequence). In DNA, the CDR3 is TGTGCCAGCAGCTTAGCACAGGGAGACACTGAAGCTTTCTTT. Its protein product is CASSLAQGDTEAFF.

The chain employs TRBV27 and TRBJ2-7; 9 nucleotides match TRBD2. The germline CDR1 and CDR2 sequences are MNHEY and SMNVEV (reference sequence). The CDR3 extends over 13 amino acids. With 5 bases clipped from V and 5 bases from J, the junction kept 4 bases outside the gene matches. The CDR3 DNA follows: TGTGCCAGCAGTAGCGGGGGGCTAGACGAGCAGTACTTC. Residues: CASSSGGLDEQYF.

The chain carries TRBV7-2 and TRBJ2-5; the D gene is possibly TRBD2 (5 bases). The germline CDR1 and CDR2 sequences are SGHTA and FQGNSA. This CDR3 is built from 13 residues. V was pared by 5 bases and J by 8 bases, with 15 bases between. The CDR3 coding sequence is TGTGCCAGCAGCCAAAACCGCCGGGGAACCCAGTACTTC. It specifies CASSQNRRGTQYF.

V is TRBV11-1 and J is TRBJ2-2, with a tentative D call TRBD2 (5 bases). Per the germline V gene, CDR1 is SGHAT and CDR2 is FQDESV (reference sequence). The germline V and J ends were trimmed by 3 bases and 6 bases, with 14 bases remaining between them. The CDR3 has 15 residues. The CDR3 is CASSFGDRRAGELFF. For the CDR3, the DNA is TGTGCCAGCAGCTTCGGGGATAGGCGGGCCGGGGAGCTGTTTTTT.

This chain joins TRBV7-6 and TRBJ2-7; a weak D match, TRBD2 (6 bases). The CDR3 sequence is 15 residues long. V was trimmed by 2 bases and J by 2 bases, leaving 13 bases between them. Per the germline V gene, CDR1 is SGHVS and CDR2 is FNYEAQ. CDR3: CASSLRGGPTYEQYF. The CDR3 bases are TGTGCCAGCAGCTTACGCGGAGGGCCTACCTACGAGCAGTACTTC.

This chain joins TRBV4-2 and TRBJ1-6; D call uncertain. The CDR3 is 16 amino acids. Germline values: CDR1 LGHNA, CDR2 YNFKEQ. Trimming cost V 4 bases and J 10 bases, with 20 bases left between them. CDR3 amino acids: CASSRVVEAPESPLHF. The CDR3 DNA reads as TGTGCCAGCAGCCGGGTTGTGGAGGCCCCAGAATCACCCCTCCACTTT.

The rearrangement links TRBV6-5 to TRBJ1-1; TRBD1 is a possible D gene (5 bases). The CDR3 length is 14 residues. Trimming took 2 bases from V and 4 from J, leaving 11 bases between them. The V gene's germline CDR1 is MNHEY and CDR2 SVGAGI. CDR3 nucleotides: TGTGCCAGCAGTTACGGGGGGGGAGTCACTGAAGCTTTCTTT. Translation: CASSYGGGVTEAFF.

This chain joins TRBV27 and TRBJ2-3; D is possibly TRBD1 (5 bases). The CDR3 covers 15 residues. The germline V gene has CDR1 MNHEY and CDR2 SMNVEV (reference sequence). With 0 bases removed from V and 2 bases from J, the gap between germline ends came to 9 bases. The CDR3 bases are TGTGCCAGCAGTTTATCTGGCAGGGACACAGATACGCAGTATTTT. Encoded protein: CASSLSGRDTDTQYF.

The V gene is TRBV5-4, the J gene TRBJ1-1; the match to TRBD1 covers 7 bases. The germline V gene has CDR1 SGHNT and CDR2 YYREEE (reference sequence). V lost 5 bases and J lost 1; bases outside the gene matches: 17. This CDR3 contains 18 residues. Written as DNA, the CDR3 is TGTGCCAGCAGAGGGGGAGGAGGGGGCAGTTGGAAGAACACTGAAGCTTTCTTT. Amino acid sequence: CASRGGGGGSWKNTEAFF.

V is TRBV28 and J is TRBJ1-5; TRBD1 matches 10 bases. V lost 5 bases to trimming and J lost 11 bases; unmatched junction nucleotides: 9. In germline, CDR1 is MDHEN, CDR2 SYDVKM. The CDR3 loop spans 14 amino acids. CDR3 amino acids: CASSPGTGDRAQHF. In DNA, the CDR3 is TGTGCCAGCAGTCCCGGGACAGGGGATAGGGCCCAGCATTTT.